These 21 T cell receptor beta chains share one sample of origin, sequenced in a study of blood T cell repertoires in COVID-19. Here immunoSEQ multiplex PCR was the method, and the copy in TCRdb shows in-frame clones only, minus some. The sample contains some 200,000 clones, around 86% of which appear only once. Input material: peripheral blood. Every receptor here comes from a man between 65 and 85 years old with acute or convalescent COVID-19.

Here the CDR3 reads CASSPLGGAQPQHF. In nucleotides, the CDR3 is TGTGCCAGCAGTCCTCTGGGGGGGGCACAGCCCCAGCATTTT. The chain has TRBV27 and TRBJ1-5, with a tentative D call TRBD1 (6 bases). Germline CDR1 reads MNHEY; CDR2 reads SMNVEV (reference sequence). The CDR3 is 14 residues long. The ends were cut back, 5 bases at V and 7 bases at J, with 15 bases in the middle.

The chain joins TRBV4-3 to TRBJ2-3, with D tentatively TRBD2 (6 bases). There are 17 residues in the CDR3. From germline, CDR1 is LGHNA and CDR2 YSLEER. V was cut by 4 bases and J by 2 bases, with 19 bases left in between. The CDR3 sequence is CASSLRALAGSTDTQYF. In DNA, the CDR3 is TGCGCCAGCAGCCTAAGGGCCTTGGCGGGATCCACAGATACGCAGTATTTT.

This chain uses TRBV4-1 with TRBJ1-5, with TRBD1 identical over 8 bases. The CDR3 spans 18 residues. Germline V gene data show CDR1 as MGHRA and CDR2 as YSYEKL. The V gene end was trimmed by 2 bases and the J gene end by 0 bases; junction bases not matched to a gene: 9. The CDR3 bases are TGCGCCAGCAGCCAACGGGACAGGACAACTTATAGCAATCAGCCCCAGCATTTT. It translates to CASSQRDRTTYSNQPQHF.

The chain recombines TRBV19 with TRBJ2-3; unclear D gene. The V gene's germline CDR1 is LNHDA and CDR2 SQIVND (reference sequence). V dropped 3 bases and J dropped 2 bases, with 12 bases sitting between them. The CDR3 has 15 residues. In DNA form, the CDR3 reads TGTGCCAGTAGTATTCTAGAATCCCCCACAGATACGCAGTATTTT. Amino acid sequence: CASSILESPTDTQYF.

The chain employs TRBV3-1 (or the pseudogene TRBV3-2) and TRBJ1-6; maybe TRBD1 (5 bases). Germline V gene lookup returns CDR1 LGHDT and CDR2 YNNKEL (reference sequence). This CDR3 comprises 13 residues. V lost 3 bases to trimming and J lost 9 bases, with 9 bases between them. The CDR3 loop reads CASSQSGVSPLHF. CDR3 in DNA: TGTGCCAGCAGCCAGTCGGGGGTTTCACCCCTCCACTTT.

The rearrangement links TRBV7-3 to TRBJ2-3; possible D gene TRBD2, 5 bases. The CDR3 length is 14 residues. The V gene's germline CDR1 is SGHTA and CDR2 FQGTGA. With 1 base removed from V and 4 bases from J, the gap between germline ends came to 9 bases. CDR3 residues: CASSLRGEADTQYF. The CDR3 DNA follows: TGTGCCAGCAGCTTAAGGGGAGAGGCAGATACGCAGTATTTT.

This chain links TRBV15 with TRBJ2-5; possible D gene TRBD1, 5 bases. Germline CDR1 and CDR2: LNHNV and YYDKDF (reference sequence). Trimming left V 5 bases short and J 4 bases short, with 20 bases between. This CDR3 is built from 16 residues. The CDR3 sequence is CATSGLRTFGRETQYF. The CDR3 DNA reads TGTGCCACCAGCGGATTACGGACATTCGGTAGAGAGACCCAGTACTTC.

This clone has only one observation. The rearrangement uses TRBV6-5 and TRBJ1-6; 8 bases agree with TRBD1. The CDR3 length is 13 residues. CDR1 and CDR2 (germline): MNHEY, SVGAGI. With 6 bases clipped from V and 10 bases from J, the junction kept 5 bases outside the gene matches. The CDR3: CASRDRENSPLHF. DNA of the CDR3: TGTGCCAGCAGGGACAGGGAAAACTCACCCCTCCACTTT.

The V and J genes are TRBV9 and TRBJ2-4, with 11 bases aligning to TRBD2. Trimming at V came to 0 bases and at J to 4 bases, leaving 6 bases not matched to a gene. Germline CDR1 and CDR2: SGDLS and YYNGEE. The CDR3 length is 17 residues. This CDR3 is CASSVEGLAGGKNIQYF. CDR3 nucleotides: TGTGCCAGCAGCGTAGAGGGGCTAGCGGGGGGAAAAAACATTCAGTACTTC.

V is TRBV4-1 and J is TRBJ1-3, with D perhaps matching TRBD1 (5 bases). In germline, CDR1 is MGHRA, CDR2 YSYEKL. The germline V and J ends were trimmed by 4 bases and 0 bases, with 16 bases remaining between them. CDR3 length: 17 amino acids. The CDR3 nucleotides read TGCGCCAGCAGCCGACCTGGGCAGGGCCCCTCTGGAAACACCATATATTTT. It is translated as CASSRPGQGPSGNTIYF.

This clone has more than one count but fewer than ten. J is TRBJ2-7 and V is TRBV18; weak D call: TRBD2 (5 bases). This CDR3 region has 13 residues. CDR1 and CDR2 from the germline V gene are KGHSH and LQKENI. Between the trimmed V and J ends, which lost 5 bases and 3 bases, there was a span of 11 bases. CDR3 in amino acids: CASSGRYDYEQYF. CDR3 DNA sequence: TGTGCCAGCTCAGGGAGATATGACTACGAGCAGTACTTC.

The chain is built from TRBV7-2 and TRBJ2-6; D not resolved. The CDR3 spans 15 residues. With 3 bases removed from V and 2 bases from J, the gap between germline ends came to 8 bases. Germline V gene sequence: CDR1 SGHTA, CDR2 FQGNSA. CDR3 sequence reads: CASSFLATGANVLTF. DNA for the CDR3: TGTGCCAGCAGCTTTTTAGCCACTGGGGCCAACGTCCTGACTTTC.

This clone was seen a few times. J is TRBJ1-2 and V is TRBV19; D is perhaps TRBD1 (5 bases). This CDR3 contains 15 residues. Per germline, CDR1 LNHDA and CDR2 SQIVND (reference sequence). V lost 1 base to trimming and J lost 4 bases, with 13 bases between them. CDR3 in DNA: TGTGCCAGTAGTATAGGTCCCGGAGGGGCCTATGGCTACACCTTC. Its protein is CASSIGPGGAYGYTF.

This chain connects TRBV5-4 to TRBJ1-2; D is unresolved. Germline V gene lookup returns CDR1 SGHNT and CDR2 YYREEE (reference sequence). The ends were cut back, 0 bases at V and 1 base at J, with 16 bases in the middle. The CDR3 runs 17 residues. CDR3 bases: TGTGCCAGCAGCTTGGGTTCCTACAGCTCACTTAACTATGGCTACACCTTC. The encoded protein is CASSLGSYSSLNYGYTF.

The gene calls are TRBV18 and TRBJ2-5; a possible D gene is TRBD1 (5 bases). Germline CDR1 is KGHSH and CDR2 is LQKENI. Trimming cost V 2 bases and J 1 base, with 5 bases left between them. This CDR3 spans 13 amino acids. The CDR3 loop reads CASSPGAQETQYF. CDR3 in DNA: TGTGCCAGCTCACCAGGGGCCCAAGAGACCCAGTACTTC.

The chain has TRBV27 and TRBJ2-1; TRBD2 matches at 13 bases. Germline V gene lookup returns CDR1 MNHEY and CDR2 SMNVEV (reference sequence). CDR3 length: 17 amino acids. The trim removed 7 bases at V and 8 bases at J, leaving 14 bases unmatched. The CDR3 DNA sequence: TGTGCCAGCACCCCCCTTTTGGGACTAGCGGGAAGGTATGAGCAGTTCTTC. It encodes CASTPLLGLAGRYEQFF.

The CDR3 here is CASSLVGQMNSPLHF. The CDR3 coding sequence is TGCGCCAGCAGCTTGGTGGGACAGATGAATTCACCCCTCCACTTT. The rearrangement links TRBV5-1 to TRBJ1-6; 7 positions match TRBD1. Germline V gives CDR1 SGHRS, CDR2 YFSETQ. The ends lost 0 bases at V and 7 bases at J; junction bases unmatched: 4. This CDR3 has 15 amino acids.

The chain employs TRBV7-6 and TRBJ1-5; D may be TRBD1 (6 bases). V was shortened by 1 base and J by 6 bases, with 10 bases between the two germline ends. CDR3 size: 14 residues. CDR1 is SGHVS and CDR2 is FNYEAQ in the germline V gene. Here the CDR3 DNA reads TGTGCCAGCAGCTTAGGGCCAGGGGTTCAGCCCCAGCATTTT. It specifies CASSLGPGVQPQHF.

The rearrangement links TRBV15 to TRBJ1-3, with TRBD1 matching over 8 bases. Trimming at V came to 0 bases and at J to 12 bases, leaving 13 bases not matched to a gene. The CDR3 is made up of 16 amino acids. CDR1 and CDR2 from the germline V gene are LNHNV and YYDKDF (reference sequence). The CDR3: CATSRDLDRGPIGIYF. DNA of the CDR3: TGTGCCACCAGCAGAGATCTCGACAGGGGTCCTATTGGCATATATTTT.

This rearrangement joins TRBV27 to TRBJ2-1; TRBD2 agrees at 11 bases. The CDR3 length is 16 residues. With 3 bases clipped from V and 5 bases from J, the junction kept 6 bases outside the gene matches. The germline V gene has CDR1 MNHEY and CDR2 SMNVEV (reference sequence). The DNA for the CDR3 is TGTGCCAGCAGTTTGTTCGGACTAGCGGGCGACAATGAGCAGTTCTTC. As protein: CASSLFGLAGDNEQFF.

V gene TRBV5-1 combines with J gene TRBJ2-2; a weak D match, TRBD2 (5 bases). The V end lost 5 bases, the J end lost 3 bases, and 11 bases lay between the germline ends. Germline CDR1 is SGHRS and CDR2 is YFSETQ. This CDR3 is 14 amino acids long. The CDR3 DNA follows: TGCGCCAGCAGTTCCGGGGAACACACCGGGGAGCTGTTTTTT. Translation gives CASSSGEHTGELFF. The variable domain in full, completed from reference TRBV5-1 and TRBJ2-2, reads KAGVTQTPRYLIKTRGQQVTLSCSPISGHRSVSWYQQTPGQGLQFLFEYFSETQRNKGNFPGRFSGRQFSNSRSEMNVSTLELGDSALYLCASSSGEHTGELFFGEGSRLTVL.